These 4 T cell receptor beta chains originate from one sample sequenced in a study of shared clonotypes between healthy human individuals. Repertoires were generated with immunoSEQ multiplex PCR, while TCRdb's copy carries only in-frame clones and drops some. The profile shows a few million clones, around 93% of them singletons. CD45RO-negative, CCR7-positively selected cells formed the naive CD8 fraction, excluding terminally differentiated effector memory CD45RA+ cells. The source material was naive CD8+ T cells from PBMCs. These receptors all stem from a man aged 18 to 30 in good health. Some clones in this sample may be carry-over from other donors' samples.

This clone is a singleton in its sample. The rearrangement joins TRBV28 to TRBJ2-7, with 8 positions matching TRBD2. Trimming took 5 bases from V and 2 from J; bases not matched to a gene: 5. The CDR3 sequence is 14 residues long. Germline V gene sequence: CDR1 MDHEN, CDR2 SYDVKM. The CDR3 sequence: CASSETSEAYEQYF. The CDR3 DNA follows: TGTGCCAGCAGTGAGACTAGCGAGGCCTACGAGCAGTACTTC.

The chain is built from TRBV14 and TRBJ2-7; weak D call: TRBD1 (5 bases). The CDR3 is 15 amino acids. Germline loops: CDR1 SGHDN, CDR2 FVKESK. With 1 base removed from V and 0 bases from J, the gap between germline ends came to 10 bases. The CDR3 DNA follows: TGTGCCAGCAGCCAAGCGACAGTTCCCTCCTACGAGCAGTACTTC. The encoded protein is CASSQATVPSYEQYF.

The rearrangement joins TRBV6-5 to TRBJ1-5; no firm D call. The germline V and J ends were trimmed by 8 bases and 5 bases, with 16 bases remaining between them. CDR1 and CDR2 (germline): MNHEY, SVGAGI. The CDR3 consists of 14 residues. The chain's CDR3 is CASQLREMHQPQHF. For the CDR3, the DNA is TGTGCCAGCCAGTTAAGGGAGATGCATCAGCCCCAGCATTTT.

In DNA form, the CDR3 reads TGTGCCAGCAGCCTCGGGACAACCTATGGCTACACCTTC. Its translation: CASSLGTTYGYTF. This chain uses TRBV11-2 with TRBJ1-2, with D perhaps matching TRBD1 (6 bases). Germline CDR1 is SGHAT and CDR2 is FQNNGV. The CDR3 runs to 13 residues. The V end was cut by 5 bases, the J end by 4 bases, with 11 bases between.